The sequence of this T cell receptor (beta chain) was determined in a study of T cells expressing NK-cell markers. Study information: CD3+CD56+NKG2C+, CD3+CD56+NKG2C- and CD3+CD56-NKG2C+ T cells, once sorted, supplied the TCR beta repertoires.

The CDR3 sequence is 12 residues long. CDR1 and CDR2 (germline): SQVTM, ANQGSEA. In generating TCR beta cDNA, 5'RACE template switching with UMIs was used. TCRdb processed the 5' RACE reads again and assigns one entry to each CDR3 protein, with no DNA. This table lists some 340,000 distinct CDR3 sequences. The chain links TRBV29-1 to TRBJ2-2; without DNA, the TCRdb call of TRBD1 cannot be checked. The receptor was derived from a man aged 18-75 years in good health. The sequenced material came from blood T cells: a sorted CD56 or NKG2C T cell subset, CD4+ or CD8+ T cells, or bulk PBMC T cells (not recorded which). The CDR3: CSVAQGTGELFF.